Ten or more counts support the clone carrying this TCR beta chain. Its antigen is as yet unknown. TCRdb reprocessed the RT-PCR reads via MiXCR and lists one record per CDR3 protein. The sample holds 400,000 to 650,000 distinct CDR3 sequences, approximately 7.7% seen once. The entry originates in a study of response to subunit inactivated influenza vaccine. V gave up 3 bases and J gave up 7 bases, with 10 bases separating them. Looked up from germline, CDR1 is ENHRY and CDR2 is SYGVKD. The CDR3 runs 14 residues. Study-level results: There was a suggestion from the authors that each seasonal influenza vaccination recruits few new T cells.

The origin of this receptor is a man aged 50 to 75 who received an inactivated influenza vaccine. The chain uses TRBV10-3 and TRBJ1-6; a possible D gene is TRBD1 (6 bases). The specimen comprised PBMCs from blood, sampled less than 30 months after vaccination. For the CDR3, the DNA is TGTGCCATCAGTGATACAGGGAACAATTCACCCCTCCACTTT. It codes for CAISDTGNNSPLHF.